These 21 T cell receptor beta chains were sequenced from one sample in a study of blood T cell repertoires in COVID-19. Libraries were prepared by immunoSEQ multiplex PCR; TCRdb keeps only in-frame clonotypes and omits some of them. Found here are under 350,000 clones, 75% to 90% of them singletons; the top ten hold under 5.5%. The sequencing sample was made of peripheral blood. These receptors came from a man between 60 and 75 years old who had recovered from COVID-19.

This rearrangement joins TRBV5-1 to TRBJ1-5; 9 positions match TRBD1. The J segment lost 5 bases and the V segment lost 0 bases, leaving 0 bases of the junction unmatched. From germline, CDR1 is SGHRS and CDR2 YFSETQ. This CDR3 region has 14 residues. The CDR3: CASSLGDRDQPQHF. In nucleotides, the CDR3 is TGCGCCAGCAGCTTGGGGGACAGGGATCAGCCCCAGCATTTT.

J is TRBJ2-1 and V is TRBV7-2; 10 bases line up with TRBD2. This CDR3 has 17 residues. Germline CDR1 is SGHTA and CDR2 is FQGNSA. V was clipped by 1 base and J by 6 bases; unmatched bases: 9. The CDR3 nucleotides are TGTGCCAGCAGCTTAGGCCTCCTAGCGGGAGTTTCCAATGAGCAGTTCTTC. This encodes CASSLGLLAGVSNEQFF.

The chain uses TRBV7-3 and TRBJ1-6; D gene ambiguous. Trimming pared 1 base from V and 5 bases from J, leaving 6 bases between. CDR3 size: 14 residues. The V gene's germline CDR1 is SGHTA and CDR2 FQGTGA. CDR3 amino acids: CASSLSGNNSPLHF. In DNA, the CDR3 is TGTGCCAGCAGCTTAAGCGGGAATAATTCACCCCTCCACTTT.

The chain recombines TRBV7-7 with TRBJ2-1; 7 bases fit TRBD1. The ends lost 1 base at V and 5 bases at J; junction bases unmatched: 5. Per the germline V gene, CDR1 is SSHAT and CDR2 is FNYEAQ (reference sequence). The CDR3 has 15 amino acids. The CDR3: CASSLGDRANNEQFF. The CDR3 DNA is TGTGCCAGCAGCTTAGGAGACAGGGCCAACAATGAGCAGTTCTTC.

The chain has TRBV18 and TRBJ2-7; 7 bases are shared with TRBD1. Germline lookup yields CDR1 KGHSH and CDR2 LQKENI. The V gene end was trimmed by 0 bases and the J gene end by 1 base; junction bases not matched to a gene: 3. CDR3 size: 15 residues. This CDR3 reads CASSPPAGGSYEQYF. CDR3 bases: TGTGCCAGCTCACCACCGGCAGGGGGATCCTACGAGCAGTACTTC.

The rearrangement uses TRBV27 and TRBJ1-4, with TRBD1 matching over 10 bases. The J segment lost 7 bases and the V segment lost 4 bases, leaving 6 bases of the junction unmatched. Germline V lookup: CDR1 MNHEY, CDR2 SMNVEV (reference sequence). This CDR3 has 15 amino acids. The CDR3 nucleotides are TGTGCCAGCAGTTCGGGACAGGGGTTCGGTGAAAAACTGTTTTTT. Translation: CASSSGQGFGEKLFF.

The rearrangement links TRBV7-9 to TRBJ2-3; no clear D. The CDR3 covers 14 residues. V was clipped by 7 bases and J by 6 bases, with 17 bases between them. The V gene's germline CDR1 is SEHNR and CDR2 FQNEAQ (reference sequence). The DNA for the CDR3 is TGTGCCAGCAAATTGTTACCGGGTCCCGATACGCAGTATTTT. Amino acid sequence: CASKLLPGPDTQYF. The complete variable domain, with remaining parts taken from reference TRBV7-9 and TRBJ2-3, reads DTGVSQNPRHKITKRGQNVTFRCDPISEHNRLYWYRQTLGQGPEFLTYFQNEAQLEKSRLLSDRFSAERPKGSFSTLEIQRTEQGDSAMYLCASKLLPGPDTQYFGPGTRLTVL.

This sequence joins TRBV28 and TRBJ2-3; 11 bases fit TRBD2. From germline, CDR1 is MDHEN and CDR2 SYDVKM. The CDR3 loop spans 18 amino acids. With V trimmed by 7 bases and J by 4 bases, 16 bases remained unmatched. The CDR3 DNA follows: TGTGCCAGCATGACTAGCGGGGCGACCGAACGAAGTCCAGATACGCAGTATTTT. Protein sequence: CASMTSGATERSPDTQYF.

The rearrangement joins TRBV5-4 to TRBJ2-7, with 11 positions matching TRBD2. J was trimmed by 6 bases and V by 1 base; bases with no gene match: 9. CDR1 is SGHNT, CDR2 YYREEE, per germline (reference sequence). The CDR3 runs 16 residues. CDR3 protein: CASSLRSGGAVREQYF. CDR3 bases: TGTGCCAGCAGCTTGCGTAGCGGGGGGGCCGTCCGCGAGCAGTACTTC.

This clone was observed at least ten times. The chain has TRBV4-2 and TRBJ2-5; 9 positions agree with TRBD1. Looked up from germline, CDR1 is LGHNA and CDR2 is YNFKEQ. The CDR3 has 16 residues. The V segment lost 0 bases and the J segment 4 bases; nucleotides outside the gene matches: 6. This CDR3 reads CASSQDLWTGVETQYF. The CDR3 DNA reads as TGTGCCAGCAGCCAAGATCTATGGACAGGGGTAGAGACCCAGTACTTC.

The V and J genes are TRBV6-1 and TRBJ1-3; D is undetermined. The CDR3 has 14 residues. The V gene lost 1 base and the J gene lost 4 bases, with 8 bases spanning the gap. Germline-derived CDR1 and CDR2 are MNHNS and SASEGT. CDR3 protein: CASSEGQAGNTIYF. CDR3 sequence (DNA): TGTGCCAGCAGTGAAGGCCAGGCGGGAAACACCATATATTTT.

This chain uses TRBV7-6 with TRBJ2-5; D is perhaps TRBD2 (7 bases). The V gene lost 1 base and the J gene lost 2 bases, with 17 bases spanning the gap. Germline CDR1 reads SGHVS; CDR2 reads FNYEAQ. This CDR3 region has 17 residues. The CDR3 spells CASSLGRRGGAQETQYF. CDR3 in DNA: TGTGCCAGCAGCTTAGGGCGCCGTGGGGGGGCACAAGAGACCCAGTACTTC.

The gene calls are TRBV5-1 and TRBJ2-7, with TRBD1 matching over 8 bases. V shed 4 bases, J shed 2 bases, and the junction held 8 bases outside the gene matches. There are 15 residues in the CDR3. Germline CDR1 and CDR2: SGHRS and YFSETQ. The CDR3 loop reads CASSQQGVGPYEQYF. In nucleotides, the CDR3 is TGCGCCAGCAGCCAACAGGGGGTGGGCCCCTACGAGCAGTACTTC.

CDR3 region: CASSDTRGSYEQYF. The DNA of the CDR3 is TGTGCCAGCAGCGACACCCGGGGTTCCTACGAGCAGTACTTC. The V and J genes are TRBV2 and TRBJ2-7; possibly TRBD2 for D (5 bases). This CDR3 contains 14 residues. CDR1 SNHLY and CDR2 FYNNEI come from the germline V gene. Trimming took off 6 bases at V and 1 base at J, with 13 bases between the two ends.

The sample holds a few counts of this clone. The V gene is TRBV7-9, the J gene TRBJ2-7, with D tentatively TRBD2 (5 bases). Per the germline V gene, CDR1 is SEHNR and CDR2 is FQNEAQ (reference sequence). The CDR3 has 14 amino acids. V was cut by 5 bases and J by 2 bases, with 13 bases left in between. CDR3 nucleotide sequence: TGTGCCAGCAGCCAAGGACTGGAAGCCTACGAGCAGTACTTC. Translation: CASSQGLEAYEQYF.

The chain recombines TRBV15 with TRBJ2-1, with 10 bases fitting TRBD2. V lost 3 bases and J lost 9; bases outside the gene matches: 14. The CDR3 loop spans 17 amino acids. The germline CDR1 and CDR2 sequences are LNHNV and YYDKDF (reference sequence). The DNA of the CDR3 is TGTGCCACCAGCAGCCCCCTACGCAGCGGGGGGGCCGCTGAGCAGTTCTTC. Translated: CATSSPLRSGGAAEQFF.

The chain carries TRBV7-8 and TRBJ1-3; no firm D call. V lost 0 bases and J lost 0, with 6 bases in between. The CDR3 spans 15 residues. Germline CDR1 reads SGHVS; CDR2 reads FQNEAQ. This CDR3 is CASSLAQASGNTIYF. CDR3 nucleotides: TGTGCCAGCAGCTTAGCGCAGGCCTCTGGAAACACCATATATTTT.

The chain's CDR3 is CASTPGLVYTGELFF. The CDR3 DNA follows: TGTGCCAGTACCCCGGGACTAGTGTACACCGGGGAGCTGTTTTTT. The gene calls are TRBV19 and TRBJ2-2; the match to TRBD2 covers 8 bases. This CDR3 spans 15 amino acids. V lost 7 bases, J lost 3 bases, and 7 bases stayed unmatched. Germline lookup yields CDR1 LNHDA and CDR2 SQIVND (reference sequence).

The J gene is TRBJ1-2, the V gene TRBV7-2, with 8 bases fitting TRBD1. The V segment lost 4 bases and the J segment 1 base; nucleotides outside the gene matches: 8. The CDR3 totals 16 residues. Germline V CDR1 and CDR2: SGHTA, FQGNSA. CDR3 sequence (DNA): TGTGCCAGCAGCTCCAGGGGACAGGCTAATAACTATGGCTACACCTTC. It yields the protein CASSSRGQANNYGYTF.

The chain combines TRBV19 with TRBJ1-3; no definite D call. V was trimmed by 7 bases and J by 4 bases, leaving 11 bases between them. There are 13 residues in the CDR3. Germline V gives CDR1 LNHDA, CDR2 SQIVND (reference sequence). The CDR3 reads CASTPGWGNTIYF. CDR3 coding DNA: TGTGCCAGTACCCCCGGGTGGGGAAACACCATATATTTT.

The chain couples TRBV9 to TRBJ2-1; no reliable D call. Germline CDR1 is SGDLS and CDR2 is YYNGEE. Trimming took 0 bases from V and 10 from J, leaving 5 bases between them. This CDR3 spans 11 amino acids. The CDR3 is CASSVDREQFF. Written as DNA, the CDR3 is TGTGCCAGCAGCGTAGACAGAGAGCAGTTCTTC.